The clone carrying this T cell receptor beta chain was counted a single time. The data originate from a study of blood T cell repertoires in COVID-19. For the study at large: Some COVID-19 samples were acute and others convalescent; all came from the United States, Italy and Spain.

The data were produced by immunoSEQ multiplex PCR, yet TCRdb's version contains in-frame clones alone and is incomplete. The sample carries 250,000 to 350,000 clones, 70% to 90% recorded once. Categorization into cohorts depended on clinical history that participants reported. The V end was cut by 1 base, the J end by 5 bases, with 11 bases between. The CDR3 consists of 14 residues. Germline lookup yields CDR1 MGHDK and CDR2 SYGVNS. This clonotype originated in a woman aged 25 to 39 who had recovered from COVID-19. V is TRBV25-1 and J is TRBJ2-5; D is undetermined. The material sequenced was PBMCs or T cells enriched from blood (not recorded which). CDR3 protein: CASSESRQVETQYF. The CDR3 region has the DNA TGTGCCAGCAGTGAATCGCGTCAGGTGGAGACCCAGTACTTC.